This T cell receptor (beta chain) was observed in a study of shared T cell receptors in the human thymus. V dropped 5 bases and J dropped 2; count of bases not matched to a gene: 12. CDR1 SEHNR and CDR2 FQNEAQ come from the germline V gene (reference sequence). The CDR3 runs to 16 residues. Measured with immunoSEQ multiplex PCR; TCRdb has only the in-frame clones, and not every one. The sample records roughly 660,000 clones, approximately 88% being singletons. The same data also went into a second study, on human thymus T cells. From that report: Donor material was obtained from healthy Finnish infants undergoing corrective surgery for congenital heart defects. Resections from corrective heart surgery provided thymus tissue. Usage of V and J genes appeared biased in thymic and blood repertoires. Related research described strongly overlapping thymic repertoires in unrelated people.

The rearrangement joins TRBV7-9 to TRBJ2-7; 7 positions agree with TRBD1. This receptor was obtained from a boy younger than two with a congenital heart defect. The sample consisted of thymocytes. The CDR3 DNA reads TGTGCCAGCAGCACGGGCAGATCAGGACAGGCCTACGAGCAGTACTTC. It is translated as CASSTGRSGQAYEQYF.